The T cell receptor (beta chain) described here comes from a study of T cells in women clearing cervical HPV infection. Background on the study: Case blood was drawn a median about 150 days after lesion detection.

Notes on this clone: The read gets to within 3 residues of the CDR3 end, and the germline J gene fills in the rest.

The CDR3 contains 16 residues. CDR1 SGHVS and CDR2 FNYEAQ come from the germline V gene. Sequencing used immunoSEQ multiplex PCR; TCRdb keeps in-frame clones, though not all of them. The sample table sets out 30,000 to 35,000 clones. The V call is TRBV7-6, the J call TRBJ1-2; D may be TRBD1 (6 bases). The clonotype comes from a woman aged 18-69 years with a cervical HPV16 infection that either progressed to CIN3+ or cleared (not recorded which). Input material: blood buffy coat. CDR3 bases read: TGTGCCAGCAGCTCCTTAGCGGGGGGGGGCACAGATACC. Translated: CASSSLAGGGTDT. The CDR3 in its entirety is CASSSLAGGGTDTYTF.